The clone carrying this TCR beta chain was seen a handful of times. Antigen specificity is unknown. This sample is drawn from a study of blood T cells in healthy people across ages. Study-level points and caveats: Measured against age, TCR beta diversity per million T cells decreased in a roughly linear manner. Long-lived donors carried more naive CD4+ cells and greater diversity than aged donors. In these data, TCR beta diversity tracked strongly with naive T cell percentage.

Through a sample-barcoded 5' primer and a J-beta primer mix, a second PCR was run for roughly 6 to 12 cycles. TCRdb reanalysed the 5' RACE reads using MiXCR and keeps one entry per CDR3 protein. The sample has approximately 790,000 distinct CDR3 sequences, about 62% seen once. Peripheral blood, roughly 9.3 milliliters per donor, was collected. V gave up 7 bases and J gave up 1 base; unmatched junction bases: 10. The CDR3 extends over 16 amino acids. The sample was blood. This TCR was recovered from a man in his thirties or forties in good health. The chain links TRBV12-3 or TRBV12-4 to TRBJ1-2; 9 bases line up with TRBD1. The CDR3 DNA reads as TGTGCCAGCAATCCGGGACAGGGTGGGAATAACTATGGCTACACCTTC. Its translation: CASNPGQGGNNYGYTF.